Presented here are 12 T cell receptor beta chains from one specimen sequenced in a study of T cell responses to AZD1222 COVID-19 vaccine. Method: immunoSEQ multiplex PCR; TCRdb's copy keeps in-frame clones and lacks some. This table has 140,000 to 150,000 clones, 75% to 95% appearing once. The sequencing here drew on peripheral blood, taken on day 0 of MenACWY control vaccination. The receptors were sampled from an adult in good health.

The CDR3 region is CASSSETGSEQYF. CDR3 coding DNA: TGTGCCAGCAGTTCGGAGACAGGGTCCGAGCAGTACTTC. The chain links TRBV12-3 or TRBV12-4 to TRBJ2-7; 7 bases are a match to TRBD1. V shed 4 bases, J shed 6 bases, and the junction held 6 bases outside the gene matches. There are 13 residues in the CDR3.

A single count supports this clone. The chain has TRBV19 and TRBJ2-5; 8 bases align to TRBD2. Trimming took 5 bases from V and 2 from J; bases not matched to a gene: 7. Germline-derived CDR1 and CDR2 are LNHDA and SQIVND (reference sequence). This CDR3 contains 15 residues. The CDR3 loop is CASSFTGTRQETQYF. In DNA, the CDR3 is TGTGCCAGTAGTTTCACCGGGACTAGGCAAGAGACCCAGTACTTC. Complete variable domain (other parts from reference TRBV19 and TRBJ2-5): DGGITQSPKYLFRKEGQNVTLSCEQNLNHDAMYWYRQDPGQGLRLIYYSQIVNDFQKGDIAEGYSVSREKKESFPLTVTSAQKNPTAFYLCASSFTGTRQETQYFGPGTRLLVL.

The chain links TRBV30 to TRBJ2-7; D may be TRBD1 or TRBD2 (5 bases each). V was pared by 5 bases and J by 0 bases, with 11 bases between. The CDR3 length is 13 residues. From germline, CDR1 is GTSNPN and CDR2 SVGIG (reference sequence). The DNA for the CDR3 is TGTGCCTGGGCTCGGGACCGCTCCTACGAGCAGTACTTC. Its translation: CAWARDRSYEQYF. Together with reference TRBV30 and TRBJ2-7, the CDR3 gives the full variable domain: SQTIHQWPATLVQPVGSPLSLECTVEGTSNPNLYWYRQAAGRGLQLLFYSVGIGQISSEVPQNLSASRPQDRQFILSSKKLLLSDSGFYLCAWARDRSYEQYFGPGTRLTVT.

This sequence joins TRBV11-2 and TRBJ1-1, with a weak D call TRBD1 (6 bases). V was trimmed by 3 bases and J by 8 bases, leaving 13 bases between them. Germline V CDR1 and CDR2: SGHAT, FQNNGV. The CDR3 is 13 amino acids. The CDR3 is CASSLLGGREAFF. The CDR3 DNA reads TGTGCCAGCAGCTTGCTGGGGGGCAGGGAAGCTTTCTTT.

The chain combines TRBV5-1 with TRBJ1-5, with unresolved D. The CDR3 consists of 15 residues. Deletions cut 1 base from V and 5 bases from J, with 13 bases between. Germline loops: CDR1 SGHRS, CDR2 YFSETQ. CDR3 in DNA: TGCGCCAGCAGCTTGTATTCTCATGTCGATCAGCCCCAGCATTTT. Residues: CASSLYSHVDQPQHF.

This clone appeared a single time. V gene TRBV6-5 combines with J gene TRBJ1-5, with D perhaps TRBD1 (6 bases). Trimming cost V 6 bases and J 1 base, with 10 bases left between them. Looked up from germline, CDR1 is MNHEY and CDR2 is SVGAGI. The CDR3 has 14 residues. The CDR3, as DNA: TGTGCCAGCAGGGTGGGGGGCAGCAATCAGCCCCAGCATTTT. It codes for CASRVGGSNQPQHF.

The chain has TRBV30 and TRBJ1-1, with D maybe TRBD1 (6 bases). V was pared by 3 bases and J by 3 bases, with 20 bases between. CDR1 and CDR2 (germline): GTSNPN, SVGIG (reference sequence). The CDR3 is 16 residues long. CDR3 DNA: TGTGCCTGGAGCTTGGGGTGGGGGGCTGTGGACACTGAAGCTTTCTTT. Translating it yields CAWSLGWGAVDTEAFF.

The rearrangement links TRBV5-6 to TRBJ2-7; D not certain. This CDR3 is built from 13 residues. V gave up 4 bases and J gave up 4 bases, with 12 bases separating them. Germline V gene sequence: CDR1 SGHDT, CDR2 YYEEEE. In DNA, the CDR3 is TGTGCCAGCAGCCTACGGATCAGTTACGAGCAGTACTTC. Translated: CASSLRISYEQYF.

The sample holds a few counts of this clone. The gene calls are TRBV30 and TRBJ1-2; weak D call: TRBD1 (5 bases). CDR1 is GTSNPN, CDR2 SVGIG, per germline (reference sequence). Trimming stripped 3 bases from V and 8 bases from J, with 16 bases between. The CDR3 runs 13 residues. The CDR3: CAWSPGVGVGYTF. As DNA, the CDR3 is TGTGCCTGGAGCCCGGGGGTGGGGGTAGGCTACACCTTC.

This chain uses TRBV9 with TRBJ2-6, with unresolved D. The germline CDR1 and CDR2 sequences are SGDLS and YYNGEE. The CDR3 is 15 amino acids. Trimming cost V 0 bases and J 0 bases, with 4 bases left between them. Written as DNA, the CDR3 is TGTGCCAGCAGCGTAGGAGCCTCTGGGGCCAACGTCCTGACTTTC. It encodes CASSVGASGANVLTF.

The genes are TRBV19 and TRBJ2-1; 7 bases fit TRBD1. CDR1 LNHDA and CDR2 SQIVND come from the germline V gene (reference sequence). The CDR3 has 15 residues. The V and J ends lost 4 bases and 0 bases, in that order; junction bases with no gene match: 3. In nucleotides, the CDR3 is TGTGCCAGTAGTAAGTACAGGGGCTCCTACAATGAGCAGTTCTTC. This translates into CASSKYRGSYNEQFF.

The J gene is TRBJ1-2, the V gene TRBV7-2, with TRBD1 as a possible D gene (5 bases). The CDR3 is made up of 14 amino acids. Looked up from germline, CDR1 is SGHTA and CDR2 is FQGNSA. V lost 5 bases, J lost 0 bases, and 10 bases lay in between. CDR3 DNA sequence: TGTGCCAGCAGCCCTGTACAGGCTAACTATGGCTACACCTTC. Amino acid sequence: CASSPVQANYGYTF.